This is a list of T cell receptor beta chains from one sample in a study of blood T cell repertoires in COVID-19. The data were produced by immunoSEQ multiplex PCR, yet TCRdb's version contains in-frame clones alone and is incomplete. This sample yields around 260,000 clones, of which just over 85% are seen a single time; about 3% belongs to the top ten. The sample consisted of peripheral blood. The receptors were sampled from a woman in her twenties or thirties with active or convalescent COVID-19. Each CDR3 is given with its conserved first and last residue. Each record gives: J gene, CDR3 length, V gene, CDR3 protein.

>TRBJ1-4|14|TRBV4-1
CASSQGLLNEKLFF
>TRBJ2-3|16|TRBV18
CASSPPKGEGTDTQYF
>TRBJ1-5|13|TRBV10-1
CASSDQGGQPQHF
>TRBJ2-5|13|TRBV12-3/TRBV12-4
CASSFKSGGGQYF
>TRBJ1-1|13|TRBV5-1
CASSPGVSEKAFF
>TRBJ1-5|18|TRBV6-2/TRBV6-3
CASSYGERTGGAFQPQHF
>TRBJ1-4|15|TRBV24-1
CATSDPGQGGEKLFF
>TRBJ1-2|12|TRBV2
CASRDRDYGYTF
>TRBJ1-6|15|TRBV28
CATLNGGKDNSPLHF
>TRBJ1-5|15|TRBV19
CASSTNRDSNQPQHF
>TRBJ2-7|14|TRBV19
CASSLLAGVYEQYF
>TRBJ2-4|14|TRBV7-2
CASSLVGQKNIQYF
>TRBJ2-7|13|TRBV7-9
CASSLEQIYEQYF
>TRBJ2-1|16|TRBV18
CASSPGRGATYNEQFF
>TRBJ2-2|17|TRBV4-1
CASSRPDRSVNTGELFF
>TRBJ1-1|15|TRBV19
CASSIGQGRSTEAFF
>TRBJ2-3|13|TRBV27
CASSLSSTDTQYF
>TRBJ2-3|16|TRBV7-3
CASSLGLSSSTDTQYF
>TRBJ2-1|14|TRBV6-6
CASTPPDRYNEQFF
>TRBJ1-5|14|TRBV20-1
CSASGRGVDQPQHF
>TRBJ2-7|13|TRBV27
CASSLDRKYEQYF
>TRBJ2-7|15|TRBV2
CASRDSGPRGDEQYF
>TRBJ2-1|14|TRBV5-1
CASAAEAGNNEQFF
>TRBJ1-1|13|TRBV5-1
CASGDRVSTEAFF
>TRBJ1-2|12|TRBV30
CALGQYNYGYTF
>TRBJ2-6|15|TRBV19
CASNSGVTGANVLTF
>TRBJ1-5|21|TRBV6-4
CASSDSSLLPVPGSGNQPQHF
>TRBJ1-2|16|TRBV19
CASSHGRRLTNYGYTF
>TRBJ1-4|16|TRBV5-1
CASSFSPRAGDEKLFF
>TRBJ2-3|15|TRBV28
CASSLFRGSTDTQYF
>TRBJ2-3|16|TRBV7-2
CASSLRGSSGTDTQYF
>TRBJ2-1|16|TRBV12-1
CASSPPERGVNGEQFF
>TRBJ1-2|15|TRBV30
CAWRFPGQGVYGYTF
>TRBJ1-2|15|TRBV6-6
CASSYSRTGSYGYTF
>TRBJ1-2|12|TRBV6-1
CASSEGAFGYTF
>TRBJ2-1|16|TRBV27
CASSHYLAGGMGEQFF
>TRBJ2-1|15|TRBV4-3
CASSQEGRGFSEQFF
>TRBJ2-3|15|TRBV24-1
CATSDPGQGEDTQYF
>TRBJ1-2|15|TRBV2
CASSDQGASTDGYTF
>TRBJ2-7|12|TRBV29-1
CSVPRVTYEQYF
>TRBJ2-4|17|TRBV28
CASSLSRGGLAKNIQYF
>TRBJ2-5|13|TRBV12-3/TRBV12-4
CASSGGGAGTQYF
>TRBJ2-2|13|TRBV10-3
CAIGQPNTGELFF
>TRBJ1-4|13|TRBV7-9
CASSLAVGGSLFF
>TRBJ1-6|13|TRBV19
CASSIRGLSPLHF
>TRBJ2-2|18|TRBV19
CASSTKPRGRGGAGELFF